This TCR beta chain was sequenced during a study of cytomegalovirus exposure and HLA in healthy donors (TCRdb year 2017). Background on the whole study: According to an earlier analysis of 550 to 700 of the donors, about 170 million T cells yielded 90 million to 140 million unique TCR beta sequences and about 300 Gb of sequence data. An early release that covered more than 550 HLA-typed donors contained about 300 gigabases of sequencing data and tens of millions of unique TCR sequences. The genetic ancestry cluster associated with self-reported Caucasian donors included 81% of the roughly 400 genotyped donors. The study aimed to test whether signatures of past pathogen exposure could be identified by cataloging public T cell receptors. Using immunosequencing, the study profiled T cell repertoires from approximately 700 subjects and related those repertoires to cytomegalovirus serostatus. Along with the approximately 600-subject first cohort, a separate validation cohort of over a hundred different subjects was used. To predict cytomegalovirus infection status, the study combined high-throughput TCR immunosequencing, statistical association of individual TCRs with disease status, and machine learning. To study patterns of TCR occurrence, a later analysis re-analyzed previously published TCR beta repertoires from 650 to 750 donors and added high-resolution HLA genotyping. In the later analysis, no new phenotypic data were used to find candidate immune exposures; instead, reliance was placed on TCR beta sequences and their occurrence across donors. In an earlier analysis of 500 to 650 of the donors, high-throughput TCR beta sequencing was used to judge whether each TCR beta V gene segment behaved as functional or pseudogenic. Donor age, sex, ethnicity and CMV serostatus were collected together with the repertoire data. In a later genetic analysis, genome-wide SNP genotypes for about three fifths of the 666 donors were used, and that subset was treated as a discovery cohort. All discovery cohort repertoires had been generated on a single sequencing platform. HLA typing included class I and class II loci at four-digit resolution. Typing coverage varied by locus: roughly 629-630 donors for A, B, C, DRB1 and DQB1; roughly 500 for DQA1; some 610 for DPA1; about 450 for DPB1. Roughly five DR-DQ haplotypes were treated as single units for association and clustering because of strong linkage in the cohort. Among 300 to 450 genotyped donors of the cohort, an average of about 240,000 unique TCR beta nucleotide sequences were sequenced per donor, 15% to 20% of them non-productive. The paper as a whole reports these results and caveats: The only immune exposure information available for the cohort was CMV serostatus. A total of about 150 TCR beta chains were listed by the study as associated with cytomegalovirus. In this cohort, only TCR beta chains were sequenced, and detectable features were limited by the absence of alpha or paired-chain data. Some IMGT-functional V segments, including TRBV6-2 and TRBV6-3, could not be distinguished by the 87-base-pair reads and were therefore excluded. Several of the top co-occurrence clusters appeared to be linked to parvovirus B19, influenza, CMV and Epstein-Barr virus, according to a later analysis. When HLA alleles, especially DR and DQ, strongly co-occurred, attributing TCR associations to individual alleles was difficult. Across donors, most TCR sequences were observed very rarely, whereas some public TCRs were present in many individuals. Correlated functional status among segregating V segments might be attributable to linkage disequilibrium, but an unknown experimental factor could not be ruled out. Because some donors lacked HLA typing at each locus, the association tests relied only on the typed subset. In a later analysis, most CMV-associated TCR beta chains were found to appear HLA-restricted, with HLA associations seemingly driven largely by CMV exposure. The classifier was reported to diagnose cytomegalovirus status with high specificity and sensitivity in both the original cohort and the validation cohort. A further reported finding was that TCR beta sequences accurately predicted the HLA-A and HLA-B alleles for most subjects in the first cohort. About 17 rarely observed V segments, including chromosome 9 orphons, were excluded from the earlier analysis of several hundred of the donors because counts were too low. Compared with the roughly 600-donor mean, donors in an Asian-associated ancestry cluster had fewer N-insertions in productive TCRs, according to a later genetic analysis. In an earlier analysis of about 540 of the donors, most TCR beta V segments were observed in productive rearrangements about 90% or about 30% of the time, broadly matching IMGT annotations. According to a later analysis, TCR association rates differed among HLA loci, with DRB1 alleles showing the most associated TCRs and HLA-C alleles showing the fewest. The authors suggested that the approach could potentially be extended to other disease states and immunological phenotypes. V-gene and J-gene trimming of TCR beta chains was associated with a missense DCLRE1C variant in a later genetic analysis, and the association was replicated in an independent cohort. In a later analysis, HLA-associated TCR beta chains showed more clonal expansion and lower generation probabilities than non-associated chains that were equally common. A group of highly shared sequence variants was considered likely to be a technical artifact of the sequencing pipeline. Presence/absence analyses assumed roughly uniform sequencing depth across donors, an assumption that may not hold. Three of the identified cytomegalovirus-associated TCR beta chains were confirmed in vitro to be specific for cytomegalovirus antigens. In a later analysis, some 18,000 TCR beta sequences were associated with specific HLA alleles at a false discovery rate of 0.05.

The cohort comprised 710 or so healthy bone marrow donors. At the time of sampling, all cohort members were nominally healthy, though unrecorded immune exposures were likely present. The donor tested CMV seronegative, placing the donor among the 350 or so seronegative members of the cohort. A peripheral blood sample was collected from each donor, and TCR beta sequencing was performed on peripheral blood mononuclear cells. The Qiagen DNeasy Blood Extraction Kit was used to extract genomic DNA from the blood cell samples. Receptors were amplified or captured by the immunoSEQ multiplex PCR assay. The multiplex PCR relied on a mix of 60 forward primers for TCR Vbeta segments and 13 reverse primers for TCR Jbeta segments. The CDR3 region of rearranged TCR beta genes was amplified from genomic DNA with a multiplex PCR assay. On the Illumina HiSeq System, the amplified TCR beta libraries were sequenced as 87-base-pair reads. For the original study's pipeline: A later analysis tallied roughly 80 million unique TCR beta chains across the 666 repertoires, and approximately 11 million of those chains were shared by two or more donors. To remove PCR and sequencing errors, raw reads were error-corrected and collapsed into unique sequences using a nearest-neighbor algorithm that merged closely related sequences. CDR3 sequences were aligned to IMGT reference sequences to assign V, D and J gene segments. For a sequence to be retained, at least a six-nucleotide match to both a V gene segment and a J gene segment was required. Rearrangements were called productive when the CDR3 lacked stop codons and stayed in frame with V and J; all others were non-productive. CDR3 was defined by IMGT convention, running from the second conserved V-encoded cysteine to the conserved J-encoded phenylalanine. The earlier analysis of more than 450 of the donors excluded sequences that lacked an unambiguous match to a single V gene segment. An earlier analysis of almost 600 of the donors classified V segments as functional when productive rearrangements were above 56.7% and as segregating when the standard deviation between donors was above 5%. A statistical classification framework was developed to diagnose cytomegalovirus status using the catalog of TCR beta chain sequences. In a later analysis, V and J genes were assigned by comparing TCR nucleotide sequences against IMGT/GENE-DB human TR gene sequences. In a later analysis, CDR3 sequences and most-parsimonious VDJ recombination scenarios were assigned using the TCRdist pipeline. In a later analysis, every TCR beta chain was defined by the combination of its CDR3 amino acid sequence and its V-gene family, and reads without a unique V-gene family were dropped. In a later analysis, some 600 highly shared, low-generation-probability nucleotide sequences were removed to address suspected cross-contamination and a sequencing artifact. A later analysis calculated a clonal expansion index for each public chain from normalized within-repertoire ranks of inferred template counts. In a later analysis, generation probabilities were computed using a VDJ recombination model fitted to out-of-frame rearrangements, and the results were checked against IGoR. A later analysis scored TCR-TCR, TCR-HLA and TCR-CMV co-occurrence with hypergeometric tests, applying a repertoire-size bias correction to TCR pairs. False discovery rates were estimated in a later analysis by permuting HLA or CMV assignments 20 times. In a later analysis, co-occurring TCRs were grouped using DBSCAN, and TCRdist sequence similarity was added for clustering within HLA-allele-positive subsets. Repertoires with fewer than 30,000 or more than 120,000 public chains were left out of co-occurrence clustering, as were a handful of repertoires with anomalous nucleotide sharing. This immuneACCESS table, as held by TCRdb, lists in-frame sequences with V and J called but not all clones. Of the missing ones, under half trace to an unresolved V gene in checked studies; the others have no known cause. V, J and clone size are those of that table, while D and trimming were read from the DNA. The sample records roughly 120,000 clones, 81% of which are singletons. Of the sample, 3.9% falls within the top ten clones.

Regarding this clone: The clone's antigen remains unknown. Nothing much larger sits one base from this clone, and base qualities are not available.

V and J are trimmed by 3 bases and 11 bases, and the gene matches miss 11 bases of the junction. There are 14 amino acids in the CDR3, from cysteine to phenylalanine inclusive. The entry retains the CDR3 DNA only, 42 bases that are in frame from base 1. CDR1 is given as MDHEN and CDR2 as SYDVKM, both from the germline V gene. The V gene is TRBV28 and the J gene is TRBJ2-5, and 8 junctional nucleotides match TRBD2. This receptor was obtained from a woman in her thirties in good health and CMV-seronegative. The specimen was PBMCs. The CDR3 amino acid sequence is: CASSFQREKEKQYF. The DNA sequence follows: TGTGCCAGCAGTTTCCAGCGGGAGAAAGAGAAGCAGTACTTC.